This T cell receptor (beta chain) emerged from a study of tumor and adjacent non-tumor tissue in lung cancer. Study summary: The patients, 10 men and five or six women, were about 31 to 85 with stage I to III disease.

A modified ARM-PCR protocol with three rounds of nested PCR amplified TCRbeta. Via MiXCR, TCRdb re-called the multiplex PCR reads, giving one row per CDR3 protein. This table has roughly 150,000 distinct CDR3 sequences, 60% to 70% appearing once. Study-level findings and limits: In normal lung, the top 100 clones were significantly more dominant than in tumor.

The germline V gene encodes CDR1 MNHNS and CDR2 SASEGT. The CDR3 length is 16 residues. V lost 7 bases to trimming and J lost 0 bases; unmatched junction nucleotides: 9. Concerning this clonotype: Its cognate antigen is unknown.

The template was RNA from unsorted bulk tissue. This receptor was obtained from a man in his 60s with small cell lung cancer. What was sequenced was lung tumor tissue. The chain is built from TRBV6-1 and TRBJ2-4; the match to TRBD1 covers 7 bases. The CDR3 sequence: CASTAWDRAAKNIQYF. Written as DNA, the CDR3 is TGTGCCAGCACTGCGTGGGACAGAGCAGCCAAAAACATTCAGTACTTC.